The entry that follows covers one TCR beta chain sequence. This specimen comes from a study of metastatic and nonmetastatic thyroid tumors. TCRdb reprocessed the PCR reads using MiXCR. This repertoire shows around 50,000 clones, 25% to 30% found once; its top ten account for around 15%. Germline lookup yields CDR1 MNHNS and CDR2 SASEGT. The CDR3 covers 14 residues. With 2 bases removed from V and 2 bases from J, the gap between germline ends came to 10 bases. None of the patients had undergone any treatment ahead of thyroid surgery. This receptor was obtained from a female donor with papillary thyroid cancer or a benign thyroid nodule (not recorded which). Some clones in this sample may be carry-over from other donors' samples. V and J are TRBV6-1 and TRBJ2-7; possibly TRBD1 for D (6 bases). The sequencing input was blood. In DNA form, the CDR3 reads TGTGCCAGCAGTGAACGCCGGGACACCTACGAGCAGTACTTC. This gives the protein CASSERRDTYEQYF.